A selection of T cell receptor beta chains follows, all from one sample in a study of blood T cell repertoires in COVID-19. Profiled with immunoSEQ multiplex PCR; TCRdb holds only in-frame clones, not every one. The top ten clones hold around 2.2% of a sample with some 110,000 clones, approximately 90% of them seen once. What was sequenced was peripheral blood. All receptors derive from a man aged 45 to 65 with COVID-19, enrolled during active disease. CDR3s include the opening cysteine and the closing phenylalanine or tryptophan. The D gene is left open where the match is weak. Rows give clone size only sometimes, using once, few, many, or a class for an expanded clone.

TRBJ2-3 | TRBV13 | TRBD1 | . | CASSLRTGYTDTQYF | TGTGCCAGCAGCTTGAGGACAGGCTACACAGATACGCAGTATTTT
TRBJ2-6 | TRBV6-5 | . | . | CASSYEGSSGANVLTF | TGTGCCAGCAGTTACGAGGGCAGCTCTGGGGCCAACGTCCTGACTTTC
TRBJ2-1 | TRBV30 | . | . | CAWSVSAGWGSYNEQFF | TGTGCCTGGAGTGTTTCGGCGGGTTGGGGATCCTACAATGAGCAGTTCTTC
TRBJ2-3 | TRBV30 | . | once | CAWSKSSDTQYF | TGTGCCTGGAGTAAATCTTCAGATACGCAGTATTTT
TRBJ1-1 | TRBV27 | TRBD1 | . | CASSLGRQGEAFF | TGTGCCAGCAGTTTAGGCCGACAGGGGGAAGCTTTCTTT
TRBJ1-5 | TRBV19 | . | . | CASSGYSRGGSQPQHF | TGTGCCAGTAGTGGGTATTCAAGGGGGGGCAGCCAGCCCCAGCATTTT
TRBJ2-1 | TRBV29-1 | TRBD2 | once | CSVEEMASGRAYEQFF | TGCAGCGTTGAAGAGATGGCTAGCGGGAGGGCCTATGAGCAGTTCTTC
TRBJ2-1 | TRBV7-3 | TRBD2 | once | CASSRLSGRALDEQFF | TGTGCCAGCAGCCGCCTTAGCGGGAGGGCTTTGGATGAGCAGTTCTTC
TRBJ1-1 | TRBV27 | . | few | CASSLSTGSTEAFF | TGTGCCAGCAGTTTATCCACAGGGAGCACTGAAGCTTTCTTT
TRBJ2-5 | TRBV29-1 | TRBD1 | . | CSVEAPGQVQTQYF | TGCAGCGTTGAAGCCCCGGGACAGGTTCAGACCCAGTACTTC
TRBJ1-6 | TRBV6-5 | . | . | CASRSSAYNSPLHF | TGTGCCAGCCGTAGTAGCGCCTATAATTCACCCCTCCACTTT
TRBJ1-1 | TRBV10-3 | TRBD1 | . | CAISERTGNEAFF | TGTGCCATCAGTGAGAGGACAGGAAATGAAGCTTTCTTT
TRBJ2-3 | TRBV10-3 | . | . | CAIMIGDTQYF | TGTGCCATCATGATCGGGGATACGCAGTATTTT
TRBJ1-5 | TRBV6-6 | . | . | CASNLQGINQPQHF | TGTGCCAGCAACTTACAGGGTATCAATCAGCCCCAGCATTTT
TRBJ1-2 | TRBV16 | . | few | CASSPPGYGYTF | TGTGCCAGCAGCCCCCCCGGCTATGGCTACACCTTC
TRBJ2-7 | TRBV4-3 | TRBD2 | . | CASSLLAGGEQYF | TGCGCCAGCAGCCTCCTAGCGGGGGGCGAGCAGTACTTC
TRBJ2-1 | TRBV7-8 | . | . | CASSFGRGGPLGAGEQFF | TGTGCCAGCAGCTTTGGTCGCGGGGGCCCTTTAGGTGCGGGCGAGCAGTTCTTC